The 20 T cell receptor beta chains in this list originate from one sample, sequenced in a study of blood T cell repertoires in COVID-19. Clones were sequenced by immunoSEQ multiplex PCR, and TCRdb holds only the in-frame ones, with some missing. The sample records about 97,000 clones, about 83% being singletons. The sample was peripheral blood. These receptors were obtained from a human donor in a cohort sampled during active COVID-19.

This chain uses TRBV19 with TRBJ2-6; D not resolved. CDR1 is LNHDA and CDR2 is SQIVND in the germline V gene (reference sequence). V was trimmed by 1 base and J by 0 bases, leaving 10 bases between them. This CDR3 has 17 amino acids. In DNA form, the CDR3 reads TGTGCCAGTAGTATAGTTCCACCTAGCTCTGGGGCCAACGTCCTGACTTTC. Amino acids: CASSIVPPSSGANVLTF.

V is TRBV5-5 and J is TRBJ2-7, with D possibly being TRBD2 (6 bases). V lost 4 bases and J lost 0, with 14 bases in between. Looked up from germline, CDR1 is SGHKS and CDR2 is YYEKEE (reference sequence). This CDR3 comprises 15 residues. CDR3 coding DNA: TGTGCCAGCAGCGTCTCCGGGACTGTCTCCTACGAGCAGTACTTC. Translated: CASSVSGTVSYEQYF.

This rearrangement joins TRBV19 to TRBJ2-7; 7 nucleotides match TRBD2. V trimming: 1 base; J trimming: 1 base; junction bases outside the gene matches: 4. The CDR3 length is 15 residues. In germline, CDR1 is LNHDA, CDR2 SQIVND (reference sequence). CDR3 residues: CASSIGSSGSYEQYF. In DNA, the CDR3 is TGTGCCAGTAGTATAGGGTCTAGCGGATCCTACGAGCAGTACTTC.

The rearrangement links TRBV18 to TRBJ1-3, with D perhaps matching TRBD1 (6 bases). Germline CDR1 is KGHSH and CDR2 is LQKENI. The V gene lost 4 bases and the J gene lost 2 bases, with 9 bases spanning the gap. The CDR3 is 14 amino acids. CDR3 sequence (DNA): TGTGCCAGCTCACTGGGGGCTGCTGGAAACACCATATATTTT. Amino acids: CASSLGAAGNTIYF.

The CDR3 DNA sequence: TGCGCCAGCAGCCAAGATCGCCCCGGGACAGGGCGGATGGGCTATAATTCACCCCTCCACTTT. It encodes CASSQDRPGTGRMGYNSPLHF. V is TRBV4-1 and J is TRBJ1-6, with TRBD1 identical over 9 bases. CDR3 length: 21 residues. Germline CDR1 is MGHRA and CDR2 is YSYEKL. The ends lost 0 bases at V and 3 bases at J; junction bases unmatched: 15.

The chain uses TRBV9 and TRBJ1-1, with TRBD1 as a possible D gene (5 bases). The CDR3 has 13 residues. The germline V gene encodes CDR1 SGDLS and CDR2 YYNGEE. The ends were cut back, 4 bases at V and 0 bases at J, with 7 bases in the middle. The CDR3 sequence: CASSPGLNTEAFF. The CDR3 DNA reads as TGTGCCAGCAGCCCAGGGCTGAACACTGAAGCTTTCTTT.

The chain combines TRBV2 with TRBJ2-7; D is undetermined. The V gene lost 1 base and the J gene lost 8 bases, with 6 bases spanning the gap. Germline CDR1 and CDR2: SNHLY and FYNNEI. The CDR3 sequence is 11 residues long. This CDR3 reads CASSEERKQYF. The CDR3 nucleotides read TGTGCCAGCAGTGAAGAGAGGAAGCAGTACTTC.

The V gene is TRBV12-3 or TRBV12-4, the J gene TRBJ1-1; D not resolved. This CDR3 spans 13 amino acids. V lost 2 bases to trimming and J lost 10 bases, with 14 bases between them. The CDR3 DNA reads as TGTGCCAGCAGTTTACAGGCTGCTGGTCGAGCTTTCTTT. It yields the protein CASSLQAAGRAFF.

The rearrangement uses TRBV5-5 and TRBJ2-3; weak D call: TRBD2 (7 bases). The CDR3 loop spans 16 amino acids. CDR1 is SGHKS and CDR2 is YYEKEE in the germline V gene (reference sequence). Deletions cut 2 bases from V and 1 base from J, with 14 bases between. The CDR3 sequence: CASSFDWRGRTDTQYF. The CDR3 DNA sequence: TGTGCCAGCAGCTTTGACTGGCGGGGGCGCACAGATACGCAGTATTTT.

This sequence joins TRBV10-3 and TRBJ1-6; no clear D gene. This CDR3 has 13 amino acids. V lost 4 bases and J 5 bases, leaving 6 bases between the germline ends. Germline CDR1 is ENHRY and CDR2 is SYGVKD. In nucleotides, the CDR3 is TGTGCCATCAGTGTCGGAGATAATTCACCCCTCCACTTT. It yields the protein CAISVGDNSPLHF.

The rearrangement uses TRBV19 and TRBJ2-7, with D tentatively TRBD2 (6 bases). V was cut by 3 bases and J by 3 bases, with 6 bases left in between. This CDR3 spans 12 amino acids. Germline V gives CDR1 LNHDA, CDR2 SQIVND (reference sequence). CDR3: CASSMEGYEQYF. In nucleotides, the CDR3 is TGTGCCAGTAGTATGGAGGGCTACGAGCAGTACTTC.

The chain is built from TRBV30 and TRBJ1-6; 8 bases map to TRBD1. The V gene's germline CDR1 is GTSNPN and CDR2 SVGIG (reference sequence). J gave up 7 bases and V 2 bases, and 7 bases lay outside the gene matches. The CDR3 consists of 15 residues. The CDR3 reads CAWSRGQGGNSPLHF. DNA for the CDR3: TGTGCCTGGAGTCGTGGACAGGGTGGAAATTCACCCCTCCACTTT.

This chain joins TRBV5-1 and TRBJ2-1, with no clear D. Looked up from germline, CDR1 is SGHRS and CDR2 is YFSETQ. The CDR3 sequence is 15 residues long. Trimming removed 0 bases at V and 0 bases at J, with 7 bases between. The CDR3 bases are TGCGCCAGCAGCTTGGATCTAGGCTCCTACAATGAGCAGTTCTTC. It yields the protein CASSLDLGSYNEQFF.

V and J are TRBV3-1 (or the pseudogene TRBV3-2) and TRBJ1-1, with D tentatively TRBD1 (6 bases). CDR1 is LGHDT, CDR2 YNNKEL, per germline (reference sequence). V was cut by 4 bases and J by 9 bases, with 12 bases left in between. CDR3 size: 12 residues. CDR3 protein: CASSPLGQKAFF. The CDR3 coding sequence is TGTGCCAGCAGCCCCCTTGGACAGAAAGCTTTCTTT.

The gene calls are TRBV12-3 or TRBV12-4 and TRBJ2-3; no reliable D call. The CDR3 totals 13 residues. Trimming removed 8 bases at V and 2 bases at J, with 11 bases between. The CDR3 DNA reads TGTGCCAGCGCCGAGGAGTCCACAGATACGCAGTATTTT. This translates into CASAEESTDTQYF.

This clone was detected only once. CDR3 sequence: CASSSTGGNQPQHF. In DNA form, the CDR3 reads TGTGCCAGCAGTTCGACAGGGGGGAATCAGCCCCAGCATTTT. The chain combines TRBV6-6 with TRBJ1-5, with 9 nucleotides matching TRBD1. Germline loops: CDR1 MNHNY, CDR2 SVGAGI (reference sequence). V lost 4 bases to trimming and J lost 4 bases; unmatched junction nucleotides: 2. The CDR3 runs to 14 residues.

This clone was observed a few times. The CDR3 protein is CASSLSAGGHGDTQYF. CDR3 DNA: TGTGCCAGCAGCCTATCAGCGGGGGGGCATGGAGATACGCAGTATTTT. The rearrangement uses TRBV3-1 (or the pseudogene TRBV3-2) and TRBJ2-3; 10 bases line up with TRBD2. The CDR3 runs to 16 residues. The V segment lost 4 bases and the J segment 5 bases; nucleotides outside the gene matches: 9. Per the germline V gene, CDR1 is LGHDT and CDR2 is YNNKEL (reference sequence).

V gene TRBV27 combines with J gene TRBJ2-2, with 11 bases identical to TRBD2. The CDR3 runs 21 residues. Germline V gives CDR1 MNHEY, CDR2 SMNVEV (reference sequence). V dropped 0 bases and J dropped 6; count of bases not matched to a gene: 18. In nucleotides, the CDR3 is TGTGCCAGCAGTTTATCCACGCCGCTCTTAGCGGGAGGGCCGCCGGCCGGGGAGCTGTTTTTT. Translating it yields CASSLSTPLLAGGPPAGELFF.

This clone was found once. This sequence joins TRBV10-3 and TRBJ2-3; 8 nucleotides agree with TRBD2. CDR1 and CDR2 (germline): ENHRY, SYGVKD. With 8 bases clipped from V and 6 bases from J, the junction kept 7 bases outside the gene matches. The CDR3 runs 13 residues. The CDR3 loop reads CAIGGGRTDTQYF. CDR3 bases: TGTGCCATCGGGGGCGGGAGGACGGATACGCAGTATTTT.

This sequence joins TRBV3-1 (or the pseudogene TRBV3-2) and TRBJ2-7, with 9 bases that match TRBD1. V shed 3 bases and J 7 bases; nucleotides not matched to a gene: 7. The CDR3 covers 14 residues. Germline V lookup: CDR1 LGHDT, CDR2 YNNKEL (reference sequence). CDR3: CASSQERGTGEQYF. The CDR3 DNA is TGTGCCAGCAGCCAGGAACGGGGGACAGGGGAGCAGTACTTC.